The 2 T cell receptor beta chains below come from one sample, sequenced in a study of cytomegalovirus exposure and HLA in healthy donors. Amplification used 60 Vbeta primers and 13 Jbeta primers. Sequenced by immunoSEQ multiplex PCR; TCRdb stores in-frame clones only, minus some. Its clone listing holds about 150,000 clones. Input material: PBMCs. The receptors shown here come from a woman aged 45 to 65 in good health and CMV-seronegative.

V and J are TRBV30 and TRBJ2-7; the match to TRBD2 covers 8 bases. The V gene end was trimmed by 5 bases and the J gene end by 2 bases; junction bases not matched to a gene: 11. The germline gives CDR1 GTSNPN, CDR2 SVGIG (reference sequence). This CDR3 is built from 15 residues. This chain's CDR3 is CAWGKGGRLTYEQYF. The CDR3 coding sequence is TGTGCCTGGGGAAAAGGCGGGAGGCTTACCTACGAGCAGTACTTC.

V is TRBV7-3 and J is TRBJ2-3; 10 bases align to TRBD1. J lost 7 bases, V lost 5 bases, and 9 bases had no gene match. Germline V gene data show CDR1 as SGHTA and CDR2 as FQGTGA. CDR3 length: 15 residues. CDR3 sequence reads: CASSEGTGAQYTQYF. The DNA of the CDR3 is TGTGCCAGCAGCGAAGGGACAGGGGCCCAGTATACGCAGTATTTT.